This TCR beta chain was sequenced during a study of response to subunit inactivated influenza vaccine. TCRdb re-derived calls from the RT-PCR reads in MiXCR, one entry per CDR3 protein. The table has 500,000 to 550,000 distinct CDR3 sequences, approximately 7.7% seen once. The TCR was taken from a man in his fifties or sixties who received an inactivated influenza vaccine. The starting material was PBMCs from blood, obtained 23 to 25 months after vaccination.

Here the CDR3 reads CASSYGRYTEAFF. The CDR3 DNA is TGTGCCAGCAGTTACGGACGGTACACTGAAGCTTTCTTT. The chain joins TRBV6-2 or TRBV6-3 to TRBJ1-1, with D uncertain. The V and J ends lost 2 bases and 3 bases respectively, with 7 bases between them. Per the germline V gene, CDR1 is MNHEY and CDR2 is SVGEGT. CDR3 length: 13 amino acids.